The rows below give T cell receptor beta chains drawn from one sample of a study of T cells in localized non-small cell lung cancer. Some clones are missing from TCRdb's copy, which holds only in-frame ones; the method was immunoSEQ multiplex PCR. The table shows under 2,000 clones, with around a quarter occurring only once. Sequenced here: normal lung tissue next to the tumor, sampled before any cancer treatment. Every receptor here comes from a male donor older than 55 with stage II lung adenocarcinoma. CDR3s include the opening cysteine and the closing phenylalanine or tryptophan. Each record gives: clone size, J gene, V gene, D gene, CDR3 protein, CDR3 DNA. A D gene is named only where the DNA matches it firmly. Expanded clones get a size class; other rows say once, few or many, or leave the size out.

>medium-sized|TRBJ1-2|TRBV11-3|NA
CASSLVDRSYGYTF
TGTGCCAGCAGCTTGGTAGACAGGAGCTATGGCTACACCTTC
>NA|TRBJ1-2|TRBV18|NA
CASSGGGAGDGYTF
TGTGCCAGCTCGGGGGGGGGCGCCGGCGATGGCTACACCTTC
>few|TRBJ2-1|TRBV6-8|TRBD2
CASSGASGGEQFF
TGTGCCAGCAGTGGCGCTAGCGGGGGAGAGCAGTTCTTC
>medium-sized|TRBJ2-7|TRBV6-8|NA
CASSLLGAYEQYF
TGTGCCAGCAGTTTGCTGGGTGCCTACGAGCAGTACTTC
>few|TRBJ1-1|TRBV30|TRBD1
CAWSGAGTGANTEAFF
TGTGCCTGGAGTGGAGCGGGGACAGGGGCGAACACTGAAGCTTTCTTT
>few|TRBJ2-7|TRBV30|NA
CAWRMGPLGYEQYF
TGTGCCTGGAGGATGGGACCCCTCGGGTACGAGCAGTACTTC
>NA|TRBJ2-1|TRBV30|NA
CAWSGSGANEQFF
TGTGCCTGGAGTGGATCAGGGGCAAATGAGCAGTTCTTC
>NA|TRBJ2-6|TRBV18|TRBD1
CASSLDRVGANVLTF
TGTGCCAGCTCCCTCGACAGGGTCGGGGCCAACGTCCTGACTTTC
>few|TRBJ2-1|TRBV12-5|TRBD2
CASGPGTTAQSEQFF
TGTGCTAGTGGCCCCGGGACTACCGCCCAGAGTGAGCAGTTCTTC
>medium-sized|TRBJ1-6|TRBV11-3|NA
CASSLLAGRSNSPLHF
TGTGCCAGCAGCTTGCTCGCGGGACGGAGTAATTCACCCCTCCACTTT
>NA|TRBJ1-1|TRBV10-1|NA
CASSEGQANTEAFF
TGCGCCAGCAGTGAGGGACAAGCGAACACTGAAGCTTTCTTT
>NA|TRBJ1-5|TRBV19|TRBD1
CASSNTRQGQPQHF
TGTGCCAGTAGTAACACCCGACAGGGCCAGCCCCAGCATTTT
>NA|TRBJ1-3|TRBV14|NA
CASSQETSSIYF
TGTGCCAGCAGCCAAGAGACAAGTTCCATATATTTT
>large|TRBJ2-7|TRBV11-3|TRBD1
CASSFLRDSSYEQYF
TGTGCCAGCAGCTTCCTCAGGGACAGTAGCTACGAGCAGTACTTC
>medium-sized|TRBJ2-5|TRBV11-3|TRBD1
CASSPPGQGGETQYF
TGTGCCAGCAGCCCGCCGGGACAGGGTGGGGAGACCCAGTACTTC
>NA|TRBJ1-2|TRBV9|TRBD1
CASSSRRGPGGLANYGYTF
TGTGCCAGCAGCTCCCGCAGGGGACCAGGGGGATTAGCTAACTATGGCTACACCTTC
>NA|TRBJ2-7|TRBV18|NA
CASSPLGDEQYF
TGTGCCAGCTCACCATTGGGTGACGAGCAGTACTTC
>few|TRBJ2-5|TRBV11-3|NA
CASSLGGTRLRETQYF
TGTGCCAGCAGCTTAGGGGGGACACGTCTCCGCGAGACCCAGTACTTC
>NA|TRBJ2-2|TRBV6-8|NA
CASTYGTPGPGELFF
TGTGCCAGCACCTATGGGACCCCCGGCCCCGGGGAGCTGTTTTTT
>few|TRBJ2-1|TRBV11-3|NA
CASNLRSRSYNEQFF
TGTGCCAGCAACCTACGATCACGTTCCTACAATGAGCAGTTCTTC
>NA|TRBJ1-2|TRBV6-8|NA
CASSYSRDRYYGYTF
TGTGCCAGCAGTTACTCCCGGGACCGATACTATGGCTACACCTTC
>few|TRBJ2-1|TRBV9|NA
CASSQGLAKDNEQFF
TGTGCCAGCAGTCAGGGTCTAGCGAAGGACAATGAGCAGTTCTTC
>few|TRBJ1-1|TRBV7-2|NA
CAVTDPGDTEAFF
TGTGCCGTGACAGACCCCGGGGACACTGAAGCTTTCTTT
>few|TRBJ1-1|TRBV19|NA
CASSMDPGGLRNTEAFF
TGTGCCAGTAGTATGGACCCGGGGGGACTAAGAAACACTGAAGCTTTCTTT
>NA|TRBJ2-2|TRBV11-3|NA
CASSPTGSFAGELFF
TGTGCCAGCAGCCCTACAGGGTCTTTTGCCGGGGAGCTGTTTTTT
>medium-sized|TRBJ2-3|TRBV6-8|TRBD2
CASSGEGVAGPGYTQYF
TGTGCCAGCAGTGGAGAGGGGGTAGCGGGGCCCGGATATACGCAGTATTTT
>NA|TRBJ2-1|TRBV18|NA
CASSPPGKDEQFF
TGTGCCAGCTCACCACCCGGGAAGGATGAGCAGTTCTTC
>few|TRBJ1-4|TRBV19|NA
CASSIEGLTNEKLFF
TGTGCCAGTAGTATAGAGGGCTTGACTAATGAAAAACTGTTTTTT
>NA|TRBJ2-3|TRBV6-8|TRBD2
CASSDSSGGADTQYF
TGTGCCAGCAGTGACTCTAGCGGGGGGGCCGATACGCAGTATTTT
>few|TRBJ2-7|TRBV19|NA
CAHRVGRKHYEQYF
TGTGCCCATAGAGTGGGCAGAAAACACTACGAGCAGTACTTC
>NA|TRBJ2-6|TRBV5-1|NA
CASSLRSGANVLTF
TGCGCCAGCAGCTTGAGGTCCGGGGCCAACGTCCTGACTTTC
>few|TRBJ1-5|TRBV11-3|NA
CASRRTRDLNQPQHF
TGTGCCAGCAGACGGACCCGGGACCTTAATCAGCCCCAGCATTTT